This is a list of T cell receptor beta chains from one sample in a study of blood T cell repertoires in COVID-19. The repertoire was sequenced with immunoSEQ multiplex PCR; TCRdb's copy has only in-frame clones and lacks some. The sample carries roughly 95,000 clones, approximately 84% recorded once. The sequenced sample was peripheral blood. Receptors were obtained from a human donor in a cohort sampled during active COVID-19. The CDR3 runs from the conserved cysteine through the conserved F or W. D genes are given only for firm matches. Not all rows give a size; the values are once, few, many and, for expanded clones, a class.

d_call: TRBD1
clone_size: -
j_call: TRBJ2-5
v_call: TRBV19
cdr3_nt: TGTGCCAGTAGTACTAAACAGGGGGCGAGTGAGACCCAGTACTTC
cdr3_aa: CASSTKQGASETQYF

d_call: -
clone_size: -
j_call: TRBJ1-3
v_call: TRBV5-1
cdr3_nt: TGCGCCAGCAGCTTGACCCCAGGGATCACCTCTGGAAACACCATATATTTT
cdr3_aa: CASSLTPGITSGNTIYF

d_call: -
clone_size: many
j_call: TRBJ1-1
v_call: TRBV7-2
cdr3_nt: TGTGCCAGCAGCTCCTCGGCGGGAACCGCTTTCTTT
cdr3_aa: CASSSSAGTAFF

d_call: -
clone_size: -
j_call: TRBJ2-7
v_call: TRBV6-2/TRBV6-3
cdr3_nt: TGTGCCAGCAGTTACTTATCCGGACAGCGAAGCTCCTACGAGCAGTACTTC
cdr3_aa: CASSYLSGQRSSYEQYF

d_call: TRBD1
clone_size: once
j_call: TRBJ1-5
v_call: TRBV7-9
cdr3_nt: TGTGCCAGCAGCTTAGTCGGGACAGGGGCCCAGCCCCAGCATTTT
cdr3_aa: CASSLVGTGAQPQHF

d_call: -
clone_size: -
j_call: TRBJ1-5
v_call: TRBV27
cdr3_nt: TGTGCCAGCCGACCCGGCGCCGGGGGGCGGGCTCAGCCCCAGCATTTT
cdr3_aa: CASRPGAGGRAQPQHF

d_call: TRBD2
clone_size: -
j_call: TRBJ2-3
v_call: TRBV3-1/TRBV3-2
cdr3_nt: TGTGCCAGCAGCCCAACTAGCGGGGGGGCGACAGATACGCAGTATTTT
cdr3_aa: CASSPTSGGATDTQYF

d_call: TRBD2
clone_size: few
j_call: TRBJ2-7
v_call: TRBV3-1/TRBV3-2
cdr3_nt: TGTGCCAGCAGCCACGGGACTAGCGGCGAGCAGTACTTC
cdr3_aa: CASSHGTSGEQYF

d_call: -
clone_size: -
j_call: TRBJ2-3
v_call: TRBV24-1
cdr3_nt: TGTGCCACCAGTGATTTTAGCCGCACAGATACGCAGTATTTT
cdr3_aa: CATSDFSRTDTQYF

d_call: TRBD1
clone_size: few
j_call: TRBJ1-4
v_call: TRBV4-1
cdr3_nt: TGCGCCAGCAGCAACTTCCCGGGACAGGCTTATGAAAAACTGTTTTTT
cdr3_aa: CASSNFPGQAYEKLFF

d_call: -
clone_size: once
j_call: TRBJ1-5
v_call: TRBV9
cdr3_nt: TGTGCCAGCAGCATGGGTCCCTCAGACAGTCCGGGTCAGCCCCAGCATTTT
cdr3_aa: CASSMGPSDSPGQPQHF

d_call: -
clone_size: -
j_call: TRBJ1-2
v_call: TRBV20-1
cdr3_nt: TGCAGTGCTTTTGAGTATGGCTACACCTTC
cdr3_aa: CSAFEYGYTF

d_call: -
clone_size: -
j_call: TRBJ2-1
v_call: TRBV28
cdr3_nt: TGTGCCAGCCTGGGCAGCTCAGGTGAGCAGTTCTTC
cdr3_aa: CASLGSSGEQFF

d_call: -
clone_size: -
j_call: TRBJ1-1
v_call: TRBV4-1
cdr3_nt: TGCGCCAGCAGCCAAGCTGGCGTACTACCTACAAACACTGAAGCTTTCTTT
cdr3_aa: CASSQAGVLPTNTEAFF

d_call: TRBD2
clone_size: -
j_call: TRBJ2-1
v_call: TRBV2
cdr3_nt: TGTGCCAGCAGTGCCAGCGGGACGAGCTACAATGAGCAGTTCTTC
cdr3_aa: CASSASGTSYNEQFF

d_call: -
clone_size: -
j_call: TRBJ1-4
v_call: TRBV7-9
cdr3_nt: TGTGCCAGCAGCTCGTTCAGGGACTCCAATGAAAAACTGTTTTTT
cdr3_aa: CASSSFRDSNEKLFF

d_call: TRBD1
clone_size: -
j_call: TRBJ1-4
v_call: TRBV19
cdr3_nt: TGTGCCAGCAGGGACAGTCTGGTGGAAAAACTGTTTTTT
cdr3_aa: CASRDSLVEKLFF

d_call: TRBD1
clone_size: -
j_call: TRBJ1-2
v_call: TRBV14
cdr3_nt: TGTGCCAGCAGCCCCGGACAGGGAGGATATGGCTACACCTTC
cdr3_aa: CASSPGQGGYGYTF

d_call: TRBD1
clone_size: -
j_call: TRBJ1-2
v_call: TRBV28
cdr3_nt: TGTGCCAGCACCTCGGGACAGGGACAAGGCTACACCTTC
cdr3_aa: CASTSGQGQGYTF

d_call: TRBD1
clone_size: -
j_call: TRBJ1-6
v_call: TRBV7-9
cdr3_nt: TGTGCCAGCAGCCTAAGAGGGGGCGATTCACCCCTCCACTTT
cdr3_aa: CASSLRGGDSPLHF

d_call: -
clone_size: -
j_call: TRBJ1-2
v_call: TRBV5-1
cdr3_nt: TGCGCCAGCAGCTTGGGGGAGTCTGGTGGCTACACCTTC
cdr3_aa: CASSLGESGGYTF

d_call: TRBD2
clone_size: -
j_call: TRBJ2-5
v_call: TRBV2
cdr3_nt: TGTGCCAGCAGTGGTAGCGGGGGGGCCTTCGCGGAGACCCAGTACTTC
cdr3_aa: CASSGSGGAFAETQYF

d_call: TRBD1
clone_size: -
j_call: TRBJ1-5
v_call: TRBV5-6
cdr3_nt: TGTGCCAGCAGCTTCCGGACAGGGCGAAATCAGCCCCAGCATTTT
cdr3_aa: CASSFRTGRNQPQHF

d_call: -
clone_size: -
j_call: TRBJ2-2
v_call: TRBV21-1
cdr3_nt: TGTGCCAGCAGCAAAGAATTCCGGGACACCGGGGAGCTGTTTTTT
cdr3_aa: CASSKEFRDTGELFF

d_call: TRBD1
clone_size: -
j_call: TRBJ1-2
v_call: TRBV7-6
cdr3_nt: TGTGCCAGCAGCCTCACAATGAGGGACAGGGTCGACGGCTACACCTTC
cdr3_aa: CASSLTMRDRVDGYTF

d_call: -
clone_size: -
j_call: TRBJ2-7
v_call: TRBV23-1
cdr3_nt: TGCGCCAGCAGATCAACCCCGTTAAGGCCCCACCGGCGGCTTTCTTACGAGCAGTACTTC
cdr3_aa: CASRSTPLRPHRRLSYEQYF